The 14 T cell receptor beta chains presented below share a single source sample, sequenced in a study of CXCR3-negative and CXCR3-positive naive CD8 T cells. Preparation of TRB cDNA libraries relied on 5' RACE carrying UMI labels. From the 5' RACE reads, TCRdb lists one entry per CDR3 protein and no DNA. This repertoire includes approximately 88,000 distinct CDR3 sequences. Sequenced input: naive CXCR3- CD8+ T cells from blood. The subset denotes: CD45RO-CCR7+CD27+CD95- naive CD8+ T cells lacking CXCR3 (TNR3-). The source of these receptors is a human donor in good health. Some clones in this sample may be carry-over from other donors' samples.

The V and J genes are TRBV12-3 or TRBV12-4 and TRBJ1-1. This CDR3 is built from 11 residues. The CDR3: CASSFGTEAFF.

The chain joins TRBV28 to TRBJ2-7. Germline V lookup: CDR1 MDHEN, CDR2 SYDVKM. This CDR3 has 16 residues. The CDR3 here is CASSPNSILFLYEQYF.

The rearrangement links TRBV6-6 to TRBJ1-1; the TCRdb call, TRBD1, lacks DNA for checking. Germline lookup yields CDR1 MNHNY and CDR2 SVGAGI (reference sequence). This CDR3 spans 16 amino acids. The CDR3 reads CASSTQGQKVDTEAFF.

The genes are TRBV19 and TRBJ2-1; the TCRdb call, TRBD2, lacks DNA for checking. The CDR3 covers 14 residues. CDR1 and CDR2 (germline): LNHDA, SQIVND (reference sequence). CDR3 region: CASRSGGGYNEQFF.

V usage is TRBV11-2 and J usage is TRBJ2-7. The CDR3 has 12 amino acids. From germline, CDR1 is SGHAT and CDR2 FQNNGV. The CDR3 loop reads CASSPADYEQYF.

This chain connects TRBV7-9 to TRBJ1-1; TCRdb selects TRBD1, and the lack of DNA leaves this call unchecked. The CDR3 has 16 amino acids. Germline V gene lookup returns CDR1 SEHNR and CDR2 FQNEAQ (reference sequence). The CDR3 sequence: CASSGRTGLEAAEAFF.

The chain uses TRBV13 and TRBJ2-1; the TCRdb call, TRBD2, lacks DNA for checking. Looked up from germline, CDR1 is PRHDT and CDR2 is FYEKMQ (reference sequence). The CDR3 has 17 amino acids. The CDR3 protein is CASSLDPSGGATNEQFF.

The chain is built from TRBV29-1 and TRBJ2-1; TCRdb designates TRBD1, a call that cannot be tested without DNA. The CDR3 spans 13 residues. Germline V gives CDR1 SQVTM, CDR2 ANQGSEA. The CDR3 reads CSVDGRGGYEQFF.

The J gene is TRBJ2-2, the V gene TRBV12-3 or TRBV12-4; TCRdb reports TRBD1, a call that lacks DNA to check it against. The CDR3 is 14 residues long. This CDR3 is CASRKTAPPGELFF.

The V call is TRBV15, the J call TRBJ1-1; TCRdb picks TRBD1, but there is no DNA to check that call. CDR3 size: 14 residues. The V gene's germline CDR1 is LNHNV and CDR2 YYDKDF (reference sequence). CDR3 protein: CATSGISGWTEAFF.

The chain recombines TRBV4-1 with TRBJ2-5; the TRBD2 assignment by TCRdb is unverifiable without DNA. In germline, CDR1 is MGHRA, CDR2 YSYEKL. The CDR3 is made up of 17 amino acids. CDR3: CASSQELAATPQETQYF.

CDR3 residues: CASSKAGDTQYF. The chain uses TRBV9 and TRBJ2-3. The CDR3 spans 12 residues. Germline V gives CDR1 SGDLS, CDR2 YYNGEE.

The V call is TRBV27, the J call TRBJ2-7. Germline loops: CDR1 MNHEY, CDR2 SMNVEV (reference sequence). The CDR3 covers 13 residues. CDR3 sequence: CASSLTSSYEQYF.

The chain couples TRBV13 to TRBJ1-1. The CDR3 contains 14 residues. Germline CDR1 reads PRHDT; CDR2 reads FYEKMQ (reference sequence). The CDR3 region is CASRPLPGGTEAFF.